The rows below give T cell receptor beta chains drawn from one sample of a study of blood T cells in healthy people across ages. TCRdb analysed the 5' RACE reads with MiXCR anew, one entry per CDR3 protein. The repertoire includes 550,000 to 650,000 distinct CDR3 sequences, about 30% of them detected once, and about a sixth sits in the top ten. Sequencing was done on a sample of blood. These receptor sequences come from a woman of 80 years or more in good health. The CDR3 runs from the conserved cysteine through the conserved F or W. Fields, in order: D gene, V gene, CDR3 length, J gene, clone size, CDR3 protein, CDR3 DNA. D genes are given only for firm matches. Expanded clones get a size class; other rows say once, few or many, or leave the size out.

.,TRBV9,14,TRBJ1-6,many,CASSGGAQNSPLHF,TGTGCCAGCAGCGGCGGGGCCCAAAATTCACCCCTCCACTTT
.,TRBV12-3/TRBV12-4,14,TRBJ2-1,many,CASRQGGTYNEQFF,TGTGCCAGCAGGCAGGGTGGGACCTACAATGAGCAGTTCTTC
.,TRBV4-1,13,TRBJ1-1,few,CASNRGGLTEAFF,TGCGCCAGCAACAGAGGGGGACTGACTGAAGCTTTCTTT
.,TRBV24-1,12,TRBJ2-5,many,CATSAAGETQYF,TGTGCCACCAGTGCCGCCGGAGAGACCCAGTACTTC
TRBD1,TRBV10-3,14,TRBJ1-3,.,CAIRDRVSGNTIYF,TGTGCCATCAGGGACAGGGTCTCTGGAAACACCATATATTTT
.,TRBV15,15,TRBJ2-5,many,CATSRDARDQETQYF,TGTGCCACCAGCAGAGATGCCAGGGACCAAGAGACCCAGTACTTC
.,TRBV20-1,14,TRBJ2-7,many,CSAPGGPGRYEQYF,TGCAGTGCTCCCGGGGGCCCTGGGAGATACGAGCAGTACTTC
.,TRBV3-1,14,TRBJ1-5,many,CASDVGFSNQPQHF,TGTGCCAGCGATGTCGGTTTCAGCAATCAGCCCCAGCATTTT
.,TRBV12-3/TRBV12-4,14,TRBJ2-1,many,CASSLTSGDNEQFF,TGTGCCAGCAGTCTCACATCGGGGGACAATGAGCAGTTCTTC
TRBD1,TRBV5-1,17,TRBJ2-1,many,CASSFYTGGRLANEQFF,TGCGCCAGCAGCTTCTATACAGGGGGAAGGCTCGCCAATGAGCAGTTCTTC
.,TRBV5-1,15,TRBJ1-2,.,CASSLNDPWTYGYTF,TGCGCCAGCAGCTTAAACGATCCTTGGACCTACGGCTACACCTTC
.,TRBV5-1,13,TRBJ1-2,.,CASSLMIGDGYTF,TGCGCCAGCAGCTTGATGATAGGGGACGGCTACACCTTC
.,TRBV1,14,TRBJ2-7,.,CTRLGEGPKYEQYF,TGCACCAGATTAGGGGAGGGTCCCAAGTACGAGCAGTACTTC
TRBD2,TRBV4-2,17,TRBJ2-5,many,CASSPTGLAGGPETQYF,TGTGCCAGCAGCCCGACTGGACTAGCGGGGGGGCCGGAGACCCAGTACTTC